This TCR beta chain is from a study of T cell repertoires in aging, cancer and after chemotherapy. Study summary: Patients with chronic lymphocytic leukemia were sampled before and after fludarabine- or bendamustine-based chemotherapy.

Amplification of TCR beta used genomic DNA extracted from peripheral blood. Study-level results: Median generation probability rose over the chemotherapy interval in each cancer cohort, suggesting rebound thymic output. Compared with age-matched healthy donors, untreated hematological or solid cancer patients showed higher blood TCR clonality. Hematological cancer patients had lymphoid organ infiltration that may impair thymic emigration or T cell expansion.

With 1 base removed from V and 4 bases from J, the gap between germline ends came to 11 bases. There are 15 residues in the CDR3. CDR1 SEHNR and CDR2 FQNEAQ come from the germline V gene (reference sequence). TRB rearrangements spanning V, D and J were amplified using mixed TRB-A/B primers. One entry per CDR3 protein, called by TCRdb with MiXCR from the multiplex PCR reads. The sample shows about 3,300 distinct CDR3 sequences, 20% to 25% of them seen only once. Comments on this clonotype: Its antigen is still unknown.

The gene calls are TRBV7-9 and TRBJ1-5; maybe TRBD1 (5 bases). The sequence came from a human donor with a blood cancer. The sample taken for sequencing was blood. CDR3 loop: CASSLGRTSNQPQHF. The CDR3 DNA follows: TGTGCCAGCAGCTTAGGGCGGACAAGTAATCAGCCCCAGCATTTT.